Listed below are T cell receptor beta chains from one sample, sequenced in a study of blood T cell repertoires in COVID-19. Data came from immunoSEQ multiplex PCR; TCRdb stores just in-frame clones and leaves some out. The sample records hundreds of thousands of clones, around 84% being singletons. Sequences were obtained from peripheral blood. Receptors were obtained from a human donor in a cohort sampled during active COVID-19. Both conserved end residues are trimmed from each CDR3.

TRBV5-1,ASSLEPREGRTGELF
TRBV3-1/TRBV3-2,ASSRQNYGYT
TRBV30,AWGTGLNQPQH
TRBV3-1/TRBV3-2,ASSTGQGAAF
TRBV6-6,ASSYEPTGYNQPQH
TRBV4-1,ASSRGPLGQTYEQY
TRBV9,ASSPWTGLSYNEQF
TRBV3-1/TRBV3-2,ASRSGQQNTEAF
TRBV5-1,ASSLGGQASSPLH
TRBV3-1/TRBV3-2,ASSRQAGTGGYEQY
TRBV28,ASTPVGRNYGYT
TRBV2,ASSDVGQPYEQY
TRBV18,ASSPGLAGVSDTQY
TRBV5-1,ASSPGQGNTGELF
TRBV19,ASSTPRRGTEYSNQPQH
TRBV2,ASSLSQGTEAF
TRBV30,AWSVRVTASYEQY
TRBV2,ASSLRPEGYT
TRBV25-1,ASSDGTGWTGELF
TRBV5-1,ASSLRLAGLQETQY
TRBV18,ASSRQARTGAGSGRAISEQF
TRBV13,ASSFFRSPLH
TRBV5-1,ASSLQVSYGYT
TRBV5-6,ASSLGQLAGGETQY
TRBV5-6,ASSPPRASGYT
TRBV10-3,AISKKSGTGTSLFEQF
TRBV21-1,ASSKVREITGTPNTEAF
TRBV5-1,ASSLFPTGGVNTGELF
TRBV7-8,ASSYSSYNSPLH
TRBV6-5,ASSYAPGSTDTQY
TRBV28,ASDGPVIGQRFNQPQH
TRBV4-1,ASSQDRRARLASDGELF
TRBV11-3,ASSSPRGTEAF
TRBV7-9,ASTPGHPSYEQY
TRBV1,TSSQDRQVNQPQH
TRBV6-4,ASSDSAGRNEQF
TRBV7-3,ASSSHAGQGNTF
TRBV4-1,ASSQDHFTGYSNQPQH
TRBV18,ASSLDGGKAPLH
TRBV16,ASSQSTGKKF
TRBV4-2,ASSLYASGGANQETQY
TRBV7-9,ASSLGTGNNYGYT
TRBV7-6,ASSPDRSREKLF
TRBV9,ASSPGTENTGELF
TRBV7-2,ASSLRGLTGELF
TRBV4-1,ASSQGDRAGGPHNEQF
TRBV5-4,ASRRGPGTDTQY
TRBV6-5,ASLDGLSYEQY
TRBV7-3,ASSSSGRYEGNEQF
TRBV27,ASSSTSGSGDEQF
TRBV3-1/TRBV3-2,ASSHGGGGYEQY
TRBV15,ATSRDGTGGPQH
TRBV11-2,ASNLQGVTEAF
TRBV7-9,ASSRTGGALRTNGYT
TRBV4-1,ASSPDWGDGETQY